These T cell receptor beta chains were read from a single sample in a study of CD8+ T cells in alopecia areata. Only in-frame clones appear in the TCRdb table, and some are missing; sequencing was by immunoSEQ multiplex PCR. The sample holds around 160,000 clones, approximately 57% seen once. Sequenced here: CD4+ T cells sorted from blood, sampled at week 24, from a patient treated with tofacitinib. The source is a human donor with alopecia areata. Both conserved end residues are part of each CDR3. D genes are given only for firm matches. Clone size is stated in some rows and not others, as once, few, many or a class when expanded.

abundance	d_gene	v_gene	j_gene	CDR3aa	CDR3nt
-	-	TRBV10-2	TRBJ1-6	CASSEMGVSGSPLHF	TGCGCCAGCAGCGAAATGGGGGTATCAGGTTCACCCCTCCACTTT
once	-	TRBV2	TRBJ2-2	CASRVRGTNTGELFF	TGTGCCAGCAGGGTACGGGGAACGAACACCGGGGAGCTGTTTTTT
-	TRBD2	TRBV30	TRBJ2-3	CAWGTSGGPTDTQYF	TGTGCCTGGGGGACTAGCGGGGGCCCCACAGATACGCAGTATTTT
-	TRBD2	TRBV9	TRBJ2-3	CASSVMGTSGAGDTQYF	TGTGCCAGCAGCGTAATGGGAACTAGCGGGGCAGGAGATACGCAGTATTTT
few	-	TRBV29-1	TRBJ2-4	CSVLTPASSKNIQYF	TGCAGCGTGCTAACTCCGGCGAGCTCCAAAAACATTCAGTACTTC
-	-	TRBV29-1	TRBJ1-1	CSVEGPYTEAFF	TGCAGCGTTGAGGGACCGTACACTGAAGCTTTCTTT
few	-	TRBV7-2	TRBJ1-3	CASTIQPGNTIYF	TGTGCCAGCACCATACAGCCGGGGAACACCATATATTTT
-	TRBD1	TRBV10-3	TRBJ1-1	CAIKGEGAKPEAFF	TGTGCCATCAAGGGGGAGGGGGCGAAGCCTGAAGCTTTCTTT
-	-	TRBV15	TRBJ2-3	CATSRQRTRTDTQYF	TGTGCCACCAGCAGACAGAGGACGCGCACAGATACGCAGTATTTT
-	TRBD1	TRBV30	TRBJ1-1	CAWSWDRGTEAFF	TGTGCCTGGAGTTGGGACAGGGGCACTGAAGCTTTCTTT
few	-	TRBV30	TRBJ1-1	CAWSPYPMNTEAFF	TGTGCCTGGAGCCCCTACCCGATGAACACTGAAGCTTTCTTT
-	-	TRBV30	TRBJ1-2	CYEPGYTF	TGTTATGAACCTGGCTACACCTTC
once	-	TRBV6-6	TRBJ1-2	CASSYATVNYGYTF	TGTGCCAGCAGTTACGCGACAGTGAACTATGGCTACACCTTC
-	TRBD2	TRBV29-1	TRBJ2-5	CSVNVGGVKETQYF	TGCAGCGTCAACGTCGGGGGGGTGAAAGAGACCCAGTACTTC
-	-	TRBV29-1	TRBJ1-3	CSGQGGQSSGNTIYF	TGCAGCGGACAAGGGGGGCAAAGCTCTGGAAACACCATATATTTT
once	-	TRBV5-6	TRBJ1-5	CASSLQGGYQPQHF	TGTGCCAGCAGCTTACAGGGAGGCTATCAGCCCCAGCATTTT
-	TRBD1	TRBV27	TRBJ1-1	CASKRGSGGQRINTEAFF	TGTGCCAGCAAAAGGGGGTCAGGGGGTCAAAGAATAAACACTGAAGCTTTCTTT